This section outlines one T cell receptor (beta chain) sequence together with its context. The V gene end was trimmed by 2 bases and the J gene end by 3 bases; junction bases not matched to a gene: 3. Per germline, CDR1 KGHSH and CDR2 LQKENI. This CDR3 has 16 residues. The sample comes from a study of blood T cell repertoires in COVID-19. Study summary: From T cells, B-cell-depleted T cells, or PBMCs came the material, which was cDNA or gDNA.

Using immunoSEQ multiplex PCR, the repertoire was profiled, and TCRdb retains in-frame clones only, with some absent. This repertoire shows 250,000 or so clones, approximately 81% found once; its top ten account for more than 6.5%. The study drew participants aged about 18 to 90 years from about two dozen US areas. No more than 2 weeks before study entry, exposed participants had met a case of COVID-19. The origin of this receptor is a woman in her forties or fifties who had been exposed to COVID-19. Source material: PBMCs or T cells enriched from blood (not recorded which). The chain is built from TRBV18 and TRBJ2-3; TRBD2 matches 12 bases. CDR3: CASSPTLAGGTDTQYF. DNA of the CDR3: TGTGCCAGCTCACCAACGCTAGCGGGGGGGACAGATACGCAGTATTTT.